This T cell receptor (beta chain) stems from a study of shared clonotypes between healthy human individuals. As for the study in general: Each donor's CD4 naive and CD4 memory cells filled three plates apiece, CD8 naive two, and CD8 memory one.

Trimming took off 0 bases at V and 4 bases at J, with 9 bases between the two ends. This CDR3 comprises 14 residues. The germline gives CDR1 MNHNS, CDR2 SASEGT. Deep-level assay runs were performed. TCRdb's table, derived via immunoSEQ multiplex PCR, lists solely in-frame clones and lacks some. Here the sample spans over a million clones, about 84% being singletons. The chain recombines TRBV6-1 with TRBJ1-2; D is unresolved. The TCR originated in a young man in good health. Some clones in this sample may be carry-over from other donors' samples. The specimen was memory CD4+ T cells from PBMCs. Subset of the sample: CD45RA-negative fraction. CDR3 nucleotide sequence: TGTGCCAGCAGTGAAGCGGTGGTCGGCTATGGCTACACCTTC. Protein sequence: CASSEAVVGYGYTF.